These 13 T cell receptor beta chains share one sample of origin, sequenced in a study of Graves' ophthalmopathy and Graves' hyperthyroidism. For repertoire sequencing, the TCR beta CDR3 regions were amplified from RNA transcripts. Investigators did first-round RT-PCR with HTBI primers, then second-round multiplex PCR. TCRdb fed the multiplex PCR reads into MiXCR, producing one record per CDR3 protein. The sample lists 740,000 or so distinct CDR3 sequences, 40% occurring once. Sequencing used peripheral blood. The origin of the receptors is an adult man with Graves' ophthalmopathy.

This clonotype was recorded many times. V gene TRBV12-3 or TRBV12-4 combines with J gene TRBJ2-7; 7 positions match TRBD1. The V and J ends lost 5 bases and 4 bases, in that order; junction bases with no gene match: 5. The CDR3 contains 13 residues. The CDR3 protein is CASSQGTAYEQYF. The CDR3, as DNA: TGTGCCAGCAGTCAAGGGACAGCATACGAGCAGTACTTC.

The chain is built from TRBV4-2 and TRBJ2-5; D gene uncertain. Germline-derived CDR1 and CDR2 are LGHNA and YNFKEQ. This CDR3 region has 14 residues. The V gene lost 1 base and the J gene lost 5 bases, with 11 bases spanning the gap. Here the CDR3 DNA reads TGTGCCAGCAGCCAAGGGGATAGCAGGGAGACCCAGTACTTC. Translating gives CASSQGDSRETQYF.

This clonotype was found many times. The junction differs from germline at one of its ends, possibly a read error. The DNA of the CDR3 is TGTGCCAGCAGCTTAGGAGGGAACCAAGAGACCCAGTACTTC. This encodes CASSLGGNQETQYF. This chain uses TRBV5-1 with TRBJ2-5; D is possibly TRBD2 (6 bases). The CDR3 has 14 amino acids. Germline CDR1 reads SGHRS; CDR2 reads YFSETQ.

This clonotype was seen a few times. V usage is TRBV20-1 and J usage is TRBJ2-5, with D possibly being TRBD1 (6 bases). Trimming shortened V by 3 bases and J by 5 bases, and 16 bases separated the two germline ends. Looked up from germline, CDR1 is DFQATT and CDR2 is SNEGSKA (reference sequence). CDR3 length: 14 residues. CDR3 in amino acids: CSASPTGFPETQYF. Written as DNA, the CDR3 is TGCAGTGCTAGTCCTACAGGGTTCCCGGAGACCCAGTACTTC.

V usage is TRBV15 and J usage is TRBJ2-7; 7 bases agree with TRBD1. The CDR3 runs to 15 residues. The J segment lost 3 bases and the V segment lost 1 base, leaving 6 bases of the junction unmatched. The germline CDR1 and CDR2 sequences are LNHNV and YYDKDF (reference sequence). The CDR3 is CATSRGLTGYYEQYF. The CDR3 DNA follows: TGTGCCACCAGCAGAGGACTGACAGGGTACTACGAGCAGTACTTC.

This chain connects TRBV24-1 to TRBJ2-2; 8 bases are shared with TRBD2. In germline, CDR1 is KGHDR, CDR2 SFDVKD. The CDR3 is 16 amino acids. V lost 3 bases, J lost 0 bases, and 2 bases stayed unmatched. CDR3 sequence: CATSDQREPNTGELFF. CDR3 bases: TGTGCCACCAGTGATCAGCGGGAGCCGAACACCGGGGAGCTGTTTTTT.

This clonotype was observed a handful of times. The chain joins TRBV20-1 to TRBJ1-4; 8 positions agree with TRBD1. CDR1 and CDR2 from the germline V gene are DFQATT and SNEGSKA (reference sequence). The CDR3 runs to 18 residues. V trimming: 1 base; J trimming: 0 bases; junction bases outside the gene matches: 10. The CDR3: CSARGRTGPVATNEKLFF. CDR3 DNA sequence: TGCAGTGCTAGAGGGAGGACAGGGCCCGTTGCAACTAATGAAAAACTGTTTTTT.

This clonotype was seen more than once but under ten times. The chain links TRBV4-1 to TRBJ1-4; 7 bases agree with TRBD1. This CDR3 contains 16 residues. The V gene end was trimmed by 0 bases and the J gene end by 5 bases; junction bases not matched to a gene: 6. Germline-derived CDR1 and CDR2 are MGHRA and YSYEKL. CDR3 protein: CASSQEGGGVNEKLFF. CDR3 DNA sequence: TGCGCCAGCAGCCAAGAGGGAGGGGGCGTGAATGAAAAACTGTTTTTT.

This clonotype was seen just once. The V and J genes are TRBV29-1 and TRBJ2-2; TRBD2 matches 9 bases. This CDR3 is built from 14 residues. V lost 2 bases and J lost 4; bases outside the gene matches: 2. Germline V gene data show CDR1 as SQVTM and CDR2 as ANQGSEA. CDR3: CSVESSGVTGELFF. CDR3 sequence (DNA): TGCAGCGTTGAATCTAGCGGGGTCACCGGGGAGCTGTTTTTT.

The sample holds many counts of this clonotype. The V and J genes are TRBV7-9 and TRBJ1-1; TRBD1 matches 8 bases. Germline values: CDR1 SEHNR, CDR2 FQNEAQ (reference sequence). CDR3 length equals 14 residues. Trimming took 6 bases from V and 1 from J; bases not matched to a gene: 4. The CDR3: CASRAGTGNTEAFF. The CDR3 bases are TGTGCCAGCAGGGCCGGGACAGGGAACACTGAAGCTTTCTTT. The full variable domain, its missing parts supplied by reference TRBV7-9 and TRBJ1-1, is DTGVSQNPRHKITKRGQNVTFRCDPISEHNRLYWYRQTLGQGPEFLTYFQNEAQLEKSRLLSDRFSAERPKGSFSTLEIQRTEQGDSAMYLCASRAGTGNTEAFFGQGTRLTVV.

With regard to this clonotype: This may be a read error: a much more frequent sequence differs by one nucleotide. V usage is TRBV7-9 and J usage is TRBJ1-6; tentatively, D is TRBD1 (5 bases). The CDR3 extends over 14 amino acids. Germline CDR1 SEHNR, CDR2 FQNEAQ (reference sequence). CDR3 sequence: CVSSPGRPGSPLHF. CDR3 bases: TGTGTCAGCAGCCCGGGACGGCCAGGTTCACCCCTCCACTTT.

The CDR3 protein is CASSQNRALAPQHF. The CDR3 DNA follows: TGTGCCAGCAGCCAAAACAGGGCCCTAGCGCCCCAGCATTTT. This rearrangement joins TRBV4-2 to TRBJ1-5; TRBD1 is a possible D gene (6 bases). The CDR3 is 14 residues long. CDR1 is LGHNA, CDR2 YNFKEQ, per germline. Trimming took 2 bases from V and 9 from J, leaving 14 bases between them.

V usage is TRBV29-1 and J usage is TRBJ2-7; 10 bases are shared with TRBD1. This CDR3 contains 13 residues. The ends lost 7 bases at V and 0 bases at J; junction bases unmatched: 3. Germline assignment: CDR1 SQVTM and CDR2 ANQGSEA. CDR3 nucleotides: TGCAGCGCTGGGACAGGGGCCTCCTACGAGCAGTACTTC. Its protein product is CSAGTGASYEQYF.